This T cell receptor beta chain is drawn from a study of shared clonotypes between healthy human individuals. Repertoires were generated with immunoSEQ multiplex PCR, while TCRdb's copy carries only in-frame clones and drops some. The sample gives 2 million to 2.5 million clones, 85% to 95% of which show up once; about 0.36% is in the top ten. CDR1 and CDR2 (germline): SGHTS, YDEGEE. V shed 4 bases and J 4 bases; nucleotides not matched to a gene: 17. The CDR3 length is 19 residues. The V call is TRBV5-8, the J call TRBJ2-1; TRBD1 matches at 10 bases. Sequencing was performed on naive CD4+ T cells from PBMCs. Stated subset: CD45RA+ positively selected. This clonotype was sampled from a man aged 18-30 years in good health. Some clones in this sample may be carry-over from other donors' samples. The CDR3 DNA follows: TGTGCCAGCAGCCGGGACAGGGGACCCGAGCGGGCCCTATACAATGAGCAGTTCTTC. Translating it yields CASSRDRGPERALYNEQFF.